This T cell receptor beta chain was found in a study of T cells after somatic rescue of genetic block. The protocol was immunoSEQ multiplex PCR, while the TCRdb copy is restricted to in-frame clones and leaves out a portion. The repertoire holds 110,000 or so clones, with 80% to 95% as singletons. Input material: peripheral blood mononuclear cells (PBMCs). This receptor was obtained from a woman aged 18-29 years.

The CDR3 here is CASTAGTGGHGYTF. The CDR3 coding sequence is TGTGCCAGCACCGCGGGCACCGGTGGACATGGCTACACCTTC. The rearrangement joins TRBV6-5 to TRBJ1-2; D unresolved. Trimming took 7 bases from V and 6 from J, leaving 18 bases between them. Per the germline V gene, CDR1 is MNHEY and CDR2 is SVGAGI. The CDR3 spans 14 residues.